This passage covers 29 T cell receptor beta chains from one sample sequenced in a study of T cell repertoires in cytomegalovirus infection. Their target antigens are unknown. TCRdb itself ran the reads through MiXCR, one entry per CDR3 protein. The sample lists about 350,000 distinct CDR3 sequences; about 35% were seen once. The sequencing here drew on cultured PBMCs, taken from culture after CMV antigen stimulation. Receptors originate from a human donor in good health (CMV status not recorded). Some clones in this sample may be carry-over from other donors' samples.

The chain employs TRBV12-3 or TRBV12-4 and TRBJ1-3, with D hard to call. The CDR3 runs 16 residues. V dropped 6 bases and J dropped 0 bases, with 15 bases sitting between them. CDR3 residues: CASSPQDLLSGNTIYF. For the CDR3, the DNA is TGTGCCAGCAGCCCTCAGGACCTCCTCTCTGGAAACACCATATATTTT.

The rearrangement joins TRBV11-2 to TRBJ2-5; D gene unclear. Trimming took 0 bases from V and 5 from J, leaving 19 bases between them. This CDR3 is built from 17 residues. In germline, CDR1 is SGHAT, CDR2 FQNNGV. CDR3 sequence: CASSLDIYDAAVETQYF. For the CDR3, the DNA is TGTGCCAGCAGCTTAGATATCTACGACGCGGCTGTGGAGACCCAGTACTTC.

This sequence joins TRBV4-1 and TRBJ2-5, with a tentative D call TRBD1 (6 bases). Germline CDR1 is MGHRA and CDR2 is YSYEKL. V was shortened by 3 bases and J by 1 base, with 15 bases between the two germline ends. This CDR3 spans 16 amino acids. The CDR3 region has the DNA TGCGCCAGCAGCCAGGGGGCCAAGGGGCGCCAAGAGACCCAGTACTTC. Protein: CASSQGAKGRQETQYF.

This clonotype has a handful of counts. The chain couples TRBV7-2 to TRBJ2-4; no clear D. This CDR3 has 14 residues. The ends were cut back, 6 bases at V and 0 bases at J, with 9 bases in the middle. The germline CDR1 and CDR2 sequences are SGHTA and FQGNSA. CDR3 amino acids: CASSSVLAKNIQYF. CDR3 bases: TGTGCCAGCAGTTCAGTATTAGCCAAAAACATTCAGTACTTC.

This sequence joins TRBV12-3 or TRBV12-4 and TRBJ2-7, with TRBD2 matching over 11 bases. Trimming cost V 6 bases and J 2 bases; bases outside gene matches: 15. There are 18 residues in the CDR3. CDR3 residues: CASRRSGTSGPFAYEQYF. The CDR3 DNA follows: TGTGCCAGCAGACGCTCCGGGACTAGCGGCCCATTCGCCTACGAGCAGTACTTC.

This clonotype has just a few counts. J is TRBJ2-5 and V is TRBV24-1; D unresolved. V lost 2 bases and J 5 bases, leaving 11 bases between the germline ends. This CDR3 is 14 amino acids long. Germline V lookup: CDR1 KGHDR, CDR2 SFDVKD. This CDR3 is CATSDSQRKETQYF. CDR3 in DNA: TGTGCCACCAGTGATTCCCAGAGAAAGGAGACCCAGTACTTC.

This clonotype was found a few times. This rearrangement joins TRBV29-1 to TRBJ2-4; unclear D gene. V gave up 6 bases and J gave up 0 bases, with 9 bases separating them. There are 13 residues in the CDR3. The germline V gene has CDR1 SQVTM and CDR2 ANQGSEA. The CDR3 reads CSVLTLAKNIQYF. DNA for the CDR3: TGCAGCGTGTTGACTCTAGCCAAAAACATTCAGTACTTC.

This clonotype was seen more than once but under ten times. The chain combines TRBV7-6 with TRBJ2-1, with D possibly matching TRBD2 (6 bases). V was trimmed by 1 base and J by 6 bases, leaving 10 bases between them. Per the germline V gene, CDR1 is SGHVS and CDR2 is FNYEAQ. The CDR3 is 14 residues long. The CDR3 DNA sequence: TGTGCCAGCAGCTTAGACCCTAGCGCCAATGAGCAGTTCTTC. This codes for CASSLDPSANEQFF.

This chain joins TRBV9 and TRBJ1-1; D unresolved. This CDR3 has 14 residues. Germline-derived CDR1 and CDR2 are SGDLS and YYNGEE. V dropped 0 bases and J dropped 2 bases, with 8 bases sitting between them. In DNA form, the CDR3 reads TGTGCCAGCAGCGTAGGGACCCAAAACACTGAAGCTTTCTTT. Protein: CASSVGTQNTEAFF. The full variable domain, its missing parts supplied by reference TRBV9 and TRBJ1-1, is DSGVTQTPKHLITATGQRVTLRCSPRSGDLSVYWYQQSLDQGLQFLIQYYNGEERAKGNILERFSAQQFPDLHSELNLSSLELGDSALYFCASSVGTQNTEAFFGQGTRLTVV.

V is TRBV6-2 or TRBV6-3 and J is TRBJ2-7, with unresolved D. The CDR3 sequence is 14 residues long. Germline loops: CDR1 MNHEY, CDR2 SVGEGT. Trimming left V 4 bases short and J 2 bases short, with 12 bases between. The CDR3 coding sequence is TGTGCCAGCAGTTTCGGTCGCCGTGCCTACGAGCAGTACTTC. This translates into CASSFGRRAYEQYF.

This clonotype was recorded a few times. The chain joins TRBV20-1 to TRBJ2-1; 7 nucleotides agree with TRBD2. The CDR3 is 14 amino acids. V shed 2 bases and J 6 bases; nucleotides not matched to a gene: 7. CDR1 is DFQATT, CDR2 SNEGSKA, per germline (reference sequence). The CDR3 nucleotides are TGCAGTGCTAGAACGGCTAGCGGATCCAATGAGCAGTTCTTC. Translation gives CSARTASGSNEQFF.

The chain carries TRBV7-9 and TRBJ1-2, with D unresolved. Deletions cut 5 bases from V and 8 bases from J, with 9 bases between. This CDR3 is 11 amino acids long. Germline CDR1 and CDR2: SEHNR and FQNEAQ (reference sequence). Written as DNA, the CDR3 is TGTGCCAGCAGCGGGGAAGGGGGCTACACCTTC. As protein: CASSGEGGYTF.

This clonotype was observed once. The chain couples TRBV10-3 to TRBJ1-1; D possibly corresponds to TRBD1 (5 bases). The CDR3 covers 13 residues. V lost 7 bases and J 1 base, leaving 10 bases between the germline ends. Germline loops: CDR1 ENHRY, CDR2 SYGVKD. CDR3 bases: TGTGCCATCACGTGGGGCGGGAACACTGAAGCTTTCTTT. Protein product: CAITWGGNTEAFF.

This rearrangement joins TRBV28 to TRBJ1-2; D is uncertain. Trimming removed 10 bases from V and 4 bases from J, with 13 bases in between. The CDR3 loop spans 12 amino acids. The germline CDR1 and CDR2 sequences are MDHEN and SYDVKM. CDR3 sequence reads: CAISGRFYGYTF. The CDR3 DNA sequence: TGTGCCATCTCTGGCAGATTCTATGGCTACACCTTC.

There are a few counts of this clonotype. The chain couples TRBV19 to TRBJ2-5; no firm D call. Germline V lookup: CDR1 LNHDA, CDR2 SQIVND (reference sequence). The V gene lost 5 bases and the J gene lost 5 bases, with 12 bases spanning the gap. This CDR3 is 13 amino acids long. In DNA form, the CDR3 reads TGTGCCAGTAGTGGATATTCTTACGAGACCCAGTACTTC. Its protein is CASSGYSYETQYF.

The CDR3 DNA sequence: TGTGCCAGCCGCGCCAGCGGGAGCCAAGAGACCCAGTACTTC. Translated: CASRASGSQETQYF. This chain joins TRBV7-9 and TRBJ2-5; 8 nucleotides match TRBD2. The V and J ends lost 8 bases and 1 base, in that order; junction bases with no gene match: 6. This CDR3 region has 14 residues. Germline-derived CDR1 and CDR2 are SEHNR and FQNEAQ (reference sequence).

Written as DNA, the CDR3 is TGTGCCACCCGACAGGGCGAAGGCTATGGCTACACCTTC. This sequence encodes CATRQGEGYGYTF. This chain uses TRBV24-1 with TRBJ1-2; TRBD1 aligns across 7 bases. The CDR3 has 13 amino acids. The germline V gene has CDR1 KGHDR and CDR2 SFDVKD. The V segment lost 9 bases and the J segment 4 bases; nucleotides outside the gene matches: 7.

This clonotype was detected a few times. This sequence joins TRBV11-2 and TRBJ2-3, with 9 bases identical to TRBD2. V lost 5 bases to trimming and J lost 2 bases; unmatched junction nucleotides: 5. Germline CDR1 reads SGHAT; CDR2 reads FQNNGV. The CDR3 has 15 amino acids. The CDR3 protein is CASSAASGITDTQYF. CDR3 coding DNA: TGTGCCAGCAGCGCCGCTAGCGGGATCACAGATACGCAGTATTTT.

This clonotype was seen a handful of times. The chain couples TRBV5-1 to TRBJ1-5; D is possibly TRBD1 (5 bases). Trimming cost V 0 bases and J 5 bases, with 9 bases left between them. The germline V gene encodes CDR1 SGHRS and CDR2 YFSETQ. The CDR3 sequence is 14 residues long. The CDR3 coding sequence is TGCGCCAGCAGCTTGGATGACAGCTATCAGCCCCAGCATTTT. This encodes CASSLDDSYQPQHF.

This clonotype was counted between two and nine times. The rearrangement joins TRBV6-2 or TRBV6-3 to TRBJ2-1; perhaps TRBD2 as D (6 bases). In germline, CDR1 is MNHEY, CDR2 SVGEGT. V shed 5 bases and J shed 6 bases, with 17 bases lying between them. There are 15 residues in the CDR3. The CDR3 sequence is CASSQTSSEGNEQFF. For the CDR3, the DNA is TGTGCCAGCAGTCAAACCTCTAGCGAGGGCAATGAGCAGTTCTTC.

V gene TRBV7-9 combines with J gene TRBJ2-1; 7 nucleotides agree with TRBD1. The CDR3 runs 20 residues. Germline V gives CDR1 SEHNR, CDR2 FQNEAQ (reference sequence). V was pared by 5 bases and J by 4 bases, with 23 bases of the junction left unmatched. The CDR3 DNA sequence: TGTGCCAGCAGCCCATTTTCCGGGACAGAGATATTTTCCTTATACAATGAGCAGTTCTTC. Protein product: CASSPFSGTEIFSLYNEQFF.

The rearrangement joins TRBV28 to TRBJ1-5; TRBD1 is a possible D gene (5 bases). The CDR3 loop spans 16 amino acids. Germline V gene lookup returns CDR1 MDHEN and CDR2 SYDVKM. With 8 bases removed from V and 3 bases from J, the gap between germline ends came to 20 bases. Here the CDR3 DNA reads TGTGCCAGCCTCCCCGCGGGGCAGACATTCAATCAGCCCCAGCATTTT. Amino acids: CASLPAGQTFNQPQHF. The entire variable domain, with the rest obtained from reference TRBV28 and TRBJ1-5, is as follows: DVKVTQSSRYLVKRTGEKVFLECVQDMDHENMFWYRQDPGLGLRLIYFSYDVKMKEKGDIPEGYSVSREKKERFSLILESASTNQTSMYLCASLPAGQTFNQPQHFGDGTRLSIL.

This clonotype was found once. This chain uses TRBV20-1 with TRBJ2-3; D remains unclear. V was pared by 3 bases and J by 8 bases, with 15 bases between. The germline V gene encodes CDR1 DFQATT and CDR2 SNEGSKA (reference sequence). The CDR3 contains 13 residues. The CDR3 is CSASRLVDATQYF. The CDR3 nucleotides read TGCAGTGCTAGTAGGCTAGTCGACGCTACGCAGTATTTT.

The V and J genes are TRBV7-8 and TRBJ1-1; TRBD1 agrees at 7 bases. The CDR3 has 15 amino acids. V lost 1 base and J lost 2; bases outside the gene matches: 4. CDR1 is SGHVS and CDR2 is FQNEAQ in the germline V gene. Here the CDR3 DNA reads TGTGCCAGCAGCTTAGACAGGGGTCCAAACACTGAAGCTTTCTTT. As protein: CASSLDRGPNTEAFF.

This rearrangement joins TRBV19 to TRBJ2-1; D call uncertain. This CDR3 is built from 14 residues. V shed 5 bases and J shed 10 bases, with 18 bases lying between them. CDR1 and CDR2 (germline): LNHDA, SQIVND (reference sequence). The CDR3 region has the DNA TGTGCCAGTAGTGCGGCTGCAATGAGGTTCGAGCAGTTCTTC. As protein: CASSAAAMRFEQFF.

This clonotype was observed a handful of times. The chain employs TRBV7-4 and TRBJ2-3, with D unresolved. Looked up from germline, CDR1 is SGHVT and CDR2 is SQSDAQ. The CDR3 sequence is 14 residues long. Trimming took off 2 bases at V and 6 bases at J, with 12 bases between the two ends. CDR3: CASSLFTGSDTQYF. The CDR3 bases are TGTGCCAGCAGCTTATTCACGGGTTCCGATACGCAGTATTTT.

Concerning this clonotype itself: A much larger clone lies one base from this, so it may be a read error. V and J are TRBV12-3 or TRBV12-4 and TRBJ1-1; maybe TRBD1 (6 bases). The CDR3 is 17 amino acids. V dropped 2 bases and J dropped 10 bases, with 26 bases sitting between them. The CDR3 DNA reads as TGTGCCAGCAGTTTAAGGGAAAGGCGGACAGTTAGGGCTGGAGCTTTCTTT. Its protein product is CASSLRERRTVRAGAFF.

The rearrangement joins TRBV19 to TRBJ1-1; D not certain. The CDR3 sequence is 11 residues long. CDR1 is LNHDA, CDR2 SQIVND, per germline (reference sequence). V gave up 8 bases and J gave up 1 base, with 5 bases separating them. In DNA, the CDR3 is TGTGCCAGTCTTGGGAACACTGAAGCTTTCTTT. Encoded protein: CASLGNTEAFF.

CDR3 region: CASSPLLAVSTDTQYF. The CDR3 DNA follows: TGTGCCAGCTCACCACTCCTAGCGGTTAGCACAGATACGCAGTATTTT. The chain employs TRBV18 and TRBJ2-3; 7 nucleotides line up with TRBD2. The CDR3 spans 16 residues. The germline CDR1 and CDR2 sequences are KGHSH and LQKENI. J lost 0 bases, V lost 1 base, and 4 bases had no gene match.